The table lists the clone carrying this T cell receptor (beta chain) with a count of one. These data belong to a study of blood T cell repertoires in COVID-19. Study-level information: COVID-19 samples from acute and convalescent phases originated in the United States, Italy and Spain. PBMCs, B-cell-depleted T cells, or T cells provided the cDNA or gDNA that made up the material.

CDR1 and CDR2 from the germline V gene are LGHDT and YNNKEL (reference sequence). CDR3 length: 15 amino acids. The ends were cut back, 5 bases at V and 7 bases at J, with 21 bases in the middle. As processed by the authors: Reference gene primer amplification gave nucleated cell count estimates. This table comes from immunoSEQ multiplex PCR, and its TCRdb copy is limited to in-frame clones, with some not included. The DNA was the basis for D and trimming; V, J and clone size are from that table. This table has under 200,000 clones, 74% appearing once. The sequencing input was peripheral blood. The TCR sequence derives from a woman over 75 with acute or convalescent COVID-19. This chain uses TRBV3-1 (or the pseudogene TRBV3-2) with TRBJ2-7, with TRBD2 as a possible D gene (6 bases). CDR3 region: CASSDTFNPGVEQYF. The CDR3 DNA reads TGTGCCAGCAGCGATACCTTCAACCCGGGAGTAGAGCAGTACTTC.